The 26 T cell receptor beta chains reported below all come from one sample, sequenced in a study of OX40 agonist ivuxolimab in advanced cancers. Only in-frame clones appear in the TCRdb table, and some are missing; sequencing was by immunoSEQ multiplex PCR. This table has 83,000 or so clones, about 88% appearing once. The material was CD4+ or CD8+ T cells sorted from blood, obtained in a trial of the OX40 agonist ivuxolimab. The origin of the receptors is an adult with an advanced solid tumor such as melanoma, head and neck, liver or kidney cancer.

The chain has TRBV5-3 and TRBJ1-1, with D uncertain. TRBV5-3 is flagged as an ORF with uncertain function. Trimming stripped 2 bases from V and 1 base from J, with 15 bases between. The CDR3 covers 16 residues. CDR3 sequence: CARSFPTLVPNTEAFF. Written as DNA, the CDR3 is TGTGCCAGAAGCTTCCCAACCTTAGTACCGAACACTGAAGCTTTCTTT.

This chain joins TRBV5-8 and TRBJ1-2, with D possibly TRBD1 on 6 matching bases. Germline loops: CDR1 SGHTS, CDR2 YDEGEE. Trimming removed 2 bases at V and 4 bases at J, with 18 bases between. CDR3 size: 16 residues. CDR3 bases: TGTGCCAGCAGCTTTCTGGGGGGGGGCGCAAGCTATGGCTACACCTTC. It translates to CASSFLGGGASYGYTF.

The CDR3, as DNA: TGTGCCAGCAGCGCGAGCGGGAGCAGAAAAGAGCAGTTCTTC. Protein sequence: CASSASGSRKEQFF. This chain connects TRBV21-1 to TRBJ2-1; the table gives TRBD2 as D, unverified against the DNA. TRBV21-1 is marked as a pseudogene. The CDR3 runs to 14 residues.

This clone has a single count. The chain links TRBV5-5 to TRBJ1-1, with TRBD1 as a possible D gene (5 bases). V lost 4 bases to trimming and J lost 1 base, with 14 bases between them. Germline V gives CDR1 SGHKS, CDR2 YYEKEE (reference sequence). There are 15 residues in the CDR3. CDR3 amino acids: CASSPRTTGNTEAFF. The CDR3 DNA follows: TGTGCCAGCAGCCCGAGGACAACAGGGAACACTGAAGCTTTCTTT.

The gene calls are TRBV6-6 and TRBJ2-5; the D is unclear. With the DNA end fitting TRBJ2-7 better, the J assignment may be wrong. The germline gives CDR1 MNHNY, CDR2 SVGAGI (reference sequence). This CDR3 spans 13 amino acids. In nucleotides, the CDR3 is TGTGCCAGCAGTTACTCGCTGCGTTACGAGCAGTACTTC. Translation: CASSYSLRYEQYF.

The rearrangement links TRBV27 to TRBJ1-1; D gene uncertain. The V gene lost 1 base and the J gene lost 6 bases, with 12 bases spanning the gap. In germline, CDR1 is MNHEY, CDR2 SMNVEV (reference sequence). The CDR3 consists of 14 residues. The CDR3 DNA reads TGTGCCAGCAGTTTATTACACCCGGCGGCTGAAGCTTTCTTT. Amino acid sequence: CASSLLHPAAEAFF.

The chain is built from TRBV10-3 and TRBJ1-2; D is unresolved. The CDR3 is made up of 11 amino acids. Trimming cost V 10 bases and J 8 bases, with 14 bases left between them. Germline loops: CDR1 ENHRY, CDR2 SYGVKD. CDR3 in amino acids: CATQENYGYTF. CDR3 sequence (DNA): TGTGCCACCCAGGAGAATTACGGCTACACCTTC.

The V gene is TRBV4-1, the J gene TRBJ1-1; 10 bases are shared with TRBD1. The CDR3 is 18 residues long. V dropped 4 bases and J dropped 2; count of bases not matched to a gene: 13. The germline V gene has CDR1 MGHRA and CDR2 YSYEKL. CDR3 DNA: TGCGCCAGCAGCCCGTTTGGGACAGGGGAAGGGGGAAACACTGAAGCTTTCTTT. This translates into CASSPFGTGEGGNTEAFF.

The chain employs TRBV30 and TRBJ1-2; D unresolved. This CDR3 has 11 residues. Trimming took 5 bases from V and 2 from J, leaving 6 bases between them. CDR1 GTSNPN and CDR2 SVGIG come from the germline V gene (reference sequence). CDR3 DNA: TGTGCCTGGTCCCAGAACTATGGCTACACCTTC. It specifies CAWSQNYGYTF.

The chain has TRBV4-1 and TRBJ2-7; 11 bases line up with TRBD2. The J segment lost 4 bases and the V segment lost 4 bases, leaving 9 bases of the junction unmatched. The CDR3 is made up of 16 amino acids. Germline V gives CDR1 MGHRA, CDR2 YSYEKL. CDR3 sequence: CASSPPLAGGPYEQYF. The CDR3 DNA is TGCGCCAGCAGCCCCCCCCTAGCGGGGGGTCCGTACGAGCAGTACTTC.

The CDR3 bases are TGTGCCAGCAGCTCCCGAAGGGGGGCAGATAACTATGGCTACACCTTC. Translated, it gives CASSSRRGADNYGYTF. V usage is TRBV21-1 and J usage is TRBJ1-2. TRBV21-1 is marked as a pseudogene. The CDR3 length is 16 residues.

This clone showed up just a few times. The chain has TRBV4-1 and TRBJ2-3; D may correspond to TRBD1 or TRBD2 (7 bases each). V dropped 4 bases and J dropped 6 bases, with 23 bases sitting between them. The CDR3 consists of 17 residues. Germline assignment: CDR1 MGHRA and CDR2 YSYEKL. The CDR3: CASSPGGRGSGDDTQYF. The CDR3 DNA is TGCGCCAGCAGCCCAGGGGGGCGGGGAAGCGGGGACGATACGCAGTATTTT.

The rearrangement joins TRBV4-1 to TRBJ1-5; D is uncertain. Germline V CDR1 and CDR2: MGHRA, YSYEKL. The CDR3 has 17 amino acids. V was shortened by 1 base and J by 0 bases, with 13 bases between the two germline ends. Here the CDR3 DNA reads TGCGCCAGCAGCCAAGCATGGCGGATGTATAGCAATCAGCCCCAGCATTTT. This translates into CASSQAWRMYSNQPQHF.

The chain combines TRBV7-9 with TRBJ1-1, with D hard to call. The germline gives CDR1 SEHNR, CDR2 FQNEAQ (reference sequence). The CDR3 covers 12 residues. V dropped 6 bases and J dropped 3 bases, with 8 bases sitting between them. The CDR3 nucleotides read TGTGCCAGCAGTCTTTGGGACACTGAAGCTTTCTTT. Protein sequence: CASSLWDTEAFF.

This clone is a singleton in its sample. The chain links TRBV30 to TRBJ1-3; the D gene is possibly TRBD1 (5 bases). The CDR3 has 15 residues. With 2 bases removed from V and 0 bases from J, the gap between germline ends came to 11 bases. Germline-derived CDR1 and CDR2 are GTSNPN and SVGIG (reference sequence). This CDR3 is CAWSYGGFSGNTIYF. The DNA of the CDR3 is TGTGCCTGGAGTTACGGGGGATTCTCTGGAAACACCATATATTTT. Full variable domain (missing parts from reference TRBV30 and TRBJ1-3): SQTIHQWPATLVQPVGSPLSLECTVEGTSNPNLYWYRQAAGRGLQLLFYSVGIGQISSEVPQNLSASRPQDRQFILSSKKLLLSDSGFYLCAWSYGGFSGNTIYFGEGSWLTVV.

The chain carries TRBV6-6 and TRBJ1-5; no reliable D call. Germline V lookup: CDR1 MNHNY, CDR2 SVGAGI (reference sequence). The CDR3 has 15 amino acids. V lost 10 bases, J lost 0 bases, and 16 bases lay in between. The CDR3 sequence: CAISDEQYSNQPQHF. The CDR3 region has the DNA TGTGCCATCTCAGACGAACAATATAGCAATCAGCCCCAGCATTTT.

This chain uses TRBV18 with TRBJ1-1, with TRBD1 matching over 8 bases. With V trimmed by 3 bases and J by 1 base, 16 bases remained unmatched. The germline gives CDR1 KGHSH, CDR2 LQKENI. The CDR3 sequence is 19 residues long. The CDR3 protein is CASSPVLAGGTLANTEAFF. Here the CDR3 DNA reads TGTGCCAGCTCACCTGTCTTGGCAGGGGGCACCTTAGCGAACACTGAAGCTTTCTTT.

V is TRBV15 and J is TRBJ1-4; D not certain. The germline V gene has CDR1 LNHNV and CDR2 YYDKDF (reference sequence). Trimming pared 0 bases from V and 0 bases from J, leaving 5 bases between. CDR3 length equals 15 residues. The CDR3 loop reads CATSREAATNEKLFF. Here the CDR3 DNA reads TGTGCCACCAGCAGAGAGGCTGCAACTAATGAAAAACTGTTTTTT.

V usage is TRBV7-2 and J usage is TRBJ1-2, with D unresolved. This CDR3 has 15 amino acids. The V end was cut by 5 bases, the J end by 2 bases, with 15 bases between. Germline-derived CDR1 and CDR2 are SGHTA and FQGNSA. CDR3 sequence reads: CASSLLSPGNYGYTF. The CDR3 bases are TGTGCCAGCAGCCTACTCAGTCCGGGGAACTATGGCTACACCTTC.

CDR3 loop: CASSFSSYGYTF. CDR3 nucleotide sequence: TGTGCCAGCAGCTTTTCTAGCTATGGCTACACCTTC. The V and J genes are TRBV7-8 and TRBJ1-2; D is undetermined. V was clipped by 3 bases and J by 4 bases, with 6 bases between them. Germline CDR1 is SGHVS and CDR2 is FQNEAQ. This CDR3 has 12 amino acids.

The chain carries TRBV19 and TRBJ1-4, with D tentatively TRBD1 (6 bases). Germline V CDR1 and CDR2: LNHDA, SQIVND (reference sequence). Trimming left V 7 bases short and J 5 bases short, with 17 bases between. This CDR3 has 15 residues. CDR3 in DNA: TGTGCCAGTACCGGCTGGGGAGGGGGAAATGAAAAACTGTTTTTT. This encodes CASTGWGGGNEKLFF. Based on the CDR3 plus reference TRBV19 and TRBJ1-4, the full variable domain is DGGITQSPKYLFRKEGQNVTLSCEQNLNHDAMYWYRQDPGQGLRLIYYSQIVNDFQKGDIAEGYSVSREKKESFPLTVTSAQKNPTAFYLCASTGWGGGNEKLFFGSGTQLSVL.

The J gene is TRBJ1-1, the V gene TRBV11-3, with D unclear. The germline CDR1 and CDR2 sequences are SGHNT and YENEEA. The V end lost 1 base, the J end lost 4 bases, and 7 bases lay between the germline ends. There are 13 residues in the CDR3. CDR3 bases: TGTGCCAGCAGCTTAGCCTCGACCACTGAAGCTTTCTTT. Its protein is CASSLASTTEAFF.

The V gene is TRBV9, the J gene TRBJ1-2; D is possibly TRBD1 (6 bases). Trimming left V 0 bases short and J 4 bases short, with 7 bases between. This CDR3 region has 13 residues. From germline, CDR1 is SGDLS and CDR2 YYNGEE. The CDR3 DNA reads as TGTGCCAGCAGCGTAGGCAGGGGCTATGGCTACACCTTC. Amino acid sequence: CASSVGRGYGYTF.

The chain combines TRBV12-5 with TRBJ2-3; 7 nucleotides align to TRBD1. The CDR3 runs to 11 residues. Looked up from germline, CDR1 is LGHNT and CDR2 is FRNRAP. Trimming cost V 5 bases and J 8 bases; bases outside gene matches: 1. The CDR3 loop reads CASGQGVTQYF. The CDR3 DNA sequence: TGTGCTAGTGGTCAGGGGGTTACGCAGTATTTT.

The chain has TRBV9 and TRBJ2-3; 8 positions match TRBD1. J lost 1 base, V lost 0 bases, and 1 base had no gene match. The CDR3 spans 15 residues. Looked up from germline, CDR1 is SGDLS and CDR2 is YYNGEE. In nucleotides, the CDR3 is TGTGCCAGCAGCGTAGGACAGGGGCGCACAGATACGCAGTATTTT. Translating gives CASSVGQGRTDTQYF.

V and J are TRBV23-1 and TRBJ1-2; tentatively, D is TRBD1 (5 bases). TRBV23-1 counts as an open reading frame of uncertain function. V was shortened by 3 bases and J by 4 bases, with 15 bases between the two germline ends. The CDR3 length is 15 residues. The CDR3, as DNA: TGCGCCAGCAGTCAGCCGGACAAGCGGGGCTATGGCTACACCTTC. Protein: CASSQPDKRGYGYTF.